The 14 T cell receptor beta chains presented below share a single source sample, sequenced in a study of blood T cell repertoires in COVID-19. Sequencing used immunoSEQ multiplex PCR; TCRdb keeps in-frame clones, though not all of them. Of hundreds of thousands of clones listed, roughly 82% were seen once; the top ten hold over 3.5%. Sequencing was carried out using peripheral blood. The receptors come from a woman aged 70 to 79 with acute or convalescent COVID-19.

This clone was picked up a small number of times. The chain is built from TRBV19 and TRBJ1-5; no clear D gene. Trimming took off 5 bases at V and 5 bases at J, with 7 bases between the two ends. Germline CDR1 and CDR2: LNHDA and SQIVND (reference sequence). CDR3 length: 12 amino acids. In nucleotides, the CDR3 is TGTGCCAGTAGTTTCGTCGATCAGCCCCAGCATTTT. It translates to CASSFVDQPQHF.

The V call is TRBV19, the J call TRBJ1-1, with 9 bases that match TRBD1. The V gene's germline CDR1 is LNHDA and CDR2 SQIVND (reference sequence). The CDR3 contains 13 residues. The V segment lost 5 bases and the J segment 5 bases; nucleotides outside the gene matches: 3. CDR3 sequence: CASSPGQGTEAFF. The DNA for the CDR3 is TGTGCCAGTAGTCCGGGACAGGGTACTGAAGCTTTCTTT.

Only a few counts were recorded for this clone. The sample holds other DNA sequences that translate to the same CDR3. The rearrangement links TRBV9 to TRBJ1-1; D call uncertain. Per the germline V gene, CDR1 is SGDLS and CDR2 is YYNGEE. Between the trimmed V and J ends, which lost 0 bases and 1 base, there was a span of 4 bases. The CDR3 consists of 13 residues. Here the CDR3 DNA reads TGTGCCAGCAGCGTAGATAGGAACACTGAAGCTTTCTTT. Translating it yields CASSVDRNTEAFF. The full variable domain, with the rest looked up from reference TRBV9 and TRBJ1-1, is DSGVTQTPKHLITATGQRVTLRCSPRSGDLSVYWYQQSLDQGLQFLIQYYNGEERAKGNILERFSAQQFPDLHSELNLSSLELGDSALYFCASSVDRNTEAFFGQGTRLTVV.

This chain's CDR3 is CASSSWPGQGGGYTF. In DNA, the CDR3 is TGTGCCAGCAGTTCTTGGCCGGGACAGGGGGGCGGCTACACCTTC. V usage is TRBV6-5 and J usage is TRBJ1-2, with 11 nucleotides matching TRBD1. V lost 4 bases to trimming and J lost 8 bases; unmatched junction nucleotides: 9. Germline V CDR1 and CDR2: MNHEY, SVGAGI. The CDR3 consists of 15 residues.

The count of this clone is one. The CDR3 protein is CASSPGDGYTF. The CDR3 DNA is TGTGCCAGCTCACCAGGAGATGGCTACACCTTC. The genes are TRBV18 and TRBJ1-2; D is unclear. V lost 2 bases to trimming and J lost 6 bases, with 4 bases between them. The germline V gene has CDR1 KGHSH and CDR2 LQKENI. The CDR3 is made up of 11 amino acids.

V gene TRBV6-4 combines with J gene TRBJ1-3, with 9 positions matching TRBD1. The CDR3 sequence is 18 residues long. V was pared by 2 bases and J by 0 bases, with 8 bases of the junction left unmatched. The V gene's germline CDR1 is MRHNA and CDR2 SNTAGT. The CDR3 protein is CASSDLRDRESSGNTIYF. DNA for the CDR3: TGTGCCAGCAGTGACCTGCGGGACAGGGAGAGCTCTGGAAACACCATATATTTT.

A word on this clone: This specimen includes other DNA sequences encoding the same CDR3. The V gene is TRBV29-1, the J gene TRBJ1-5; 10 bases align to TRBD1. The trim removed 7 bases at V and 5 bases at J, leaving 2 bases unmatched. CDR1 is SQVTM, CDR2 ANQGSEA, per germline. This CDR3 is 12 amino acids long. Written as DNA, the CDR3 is TGCAGCGCAGGGACAGGGGATCAGCCCCAGCATTTT. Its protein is CSAGTGDQPQHF. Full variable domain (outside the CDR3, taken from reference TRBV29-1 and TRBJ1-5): SAVISQKPSRDICQRGTSLTIQCQVDSQVTMMFWYRQQPGQSLTLIATANQGSEATYESGFVIDKFPISRPNLTFSTLTVSNMSPEDSSIYLCSAGTGDQPQHFGDGTRLSIL.

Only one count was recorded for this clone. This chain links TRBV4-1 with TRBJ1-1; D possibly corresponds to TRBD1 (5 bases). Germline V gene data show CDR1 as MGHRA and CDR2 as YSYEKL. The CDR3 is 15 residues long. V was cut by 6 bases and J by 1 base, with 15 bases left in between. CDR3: CASSLSDIPNTEAFF. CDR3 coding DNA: TGCGCCAGCAGTCTTTCGGACATTCCGAACACTGAAGCTTTCTTT.

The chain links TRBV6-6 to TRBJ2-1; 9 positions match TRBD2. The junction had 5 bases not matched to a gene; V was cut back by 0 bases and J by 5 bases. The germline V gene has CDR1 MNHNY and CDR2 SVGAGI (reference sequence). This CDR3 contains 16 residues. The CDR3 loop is CASSYSSGGYNNEQFF. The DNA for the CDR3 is TGTGCCAGCAGTTACTCTAGCGGGGGTTATAACAATGAGCAGTTCTTC.

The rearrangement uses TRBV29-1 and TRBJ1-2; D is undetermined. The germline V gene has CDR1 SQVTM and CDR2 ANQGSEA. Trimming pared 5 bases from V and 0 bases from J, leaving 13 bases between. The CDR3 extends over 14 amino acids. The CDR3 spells CSVSVLAANYGYTF. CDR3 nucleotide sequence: TGCAGCGTTTCTGTGTTGGCGGCTAACTATGGCTACACCTTC.

The CDR3 reads CASSERQGNSPLHF. In DNA form, the CDR3 reads TGTGCCAGCAGTGAAAGACAGGGAAATTCACCCCTCCACTTT. This chain links TRBV2 with TRBJ1-6; 7 bases are a match to TRBD1. Trimming removed 2 bases from V and 7 bases from J; junction bases left unmatched: 2. The germline gives CDR1 SNHLY, CDR2 FYNNEI. This CDR3 has 14 residues.

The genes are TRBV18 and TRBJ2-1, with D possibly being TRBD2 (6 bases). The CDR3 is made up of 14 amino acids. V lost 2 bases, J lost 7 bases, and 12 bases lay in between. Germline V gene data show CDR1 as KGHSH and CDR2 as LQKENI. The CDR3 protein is CASSPIPSGNEQFF. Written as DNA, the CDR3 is TGTGCCAGCTCACCAATCCCCAGCGGGAATGAGCAGTTCTTC.

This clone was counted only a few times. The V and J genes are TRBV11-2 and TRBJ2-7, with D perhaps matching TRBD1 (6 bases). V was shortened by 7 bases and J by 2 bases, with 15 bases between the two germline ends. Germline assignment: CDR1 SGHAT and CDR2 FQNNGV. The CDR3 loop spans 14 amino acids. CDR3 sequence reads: CASTSLGTTYEQYF. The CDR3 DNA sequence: TGTGCCAGCACCTCACTCGGGACAACCTACGAGCAGTACTTC. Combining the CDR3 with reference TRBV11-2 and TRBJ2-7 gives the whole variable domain EAGVAQSPRYKIIEKRQSVAFWCNPISGHATLYWYQQILGQGPKLLIQFQNNGVVDDSQLPKDRFSAERLKGVDSTLKIQPAKLEDSAVYLCASTSLGTTYEQYFGPGTRLTVT.

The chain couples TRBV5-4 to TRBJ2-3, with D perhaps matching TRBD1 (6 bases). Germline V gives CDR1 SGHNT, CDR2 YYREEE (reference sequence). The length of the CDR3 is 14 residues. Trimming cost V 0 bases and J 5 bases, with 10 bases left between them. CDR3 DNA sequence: TGTGCCAGCAGCTTGGCCCACAGGGAAGATACGCAGTATTTT. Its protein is CASSLAHREDTQYF.